This T cell receptor beta chain is drawn from a study of cytomegalovirus exposure and HLA in healthy donors. Vbeta (60) and Jbeta (13) primers were used in the PCR. The table came from immunoSEQ multiplex PCR; TCRdb's copy has only in-frame clones and leaves some out. Found here are fewer than 100,000 clones, around 78% of them singletons; the top ten hold approximately 4%. This clone was found a few times. Sequencing was performed on PBMCs. This clonotype was sampled from a male donor in good health and CMV-seropositive.

The CDR3 spells CASSLAGGTIFF. The CDR3 DNA follows: TGTGCCAGCAGCTTAGCGGGGGGTACTATCTTCTTT. The V gene is TRBV7-9, the J gene TRBJ1-1; D perhaps matches TRBD1 (5 bases). Trimming removed 0 bases at V and 14 bases at J, with 13 bases between. CDR3 length: 12 amino acids. The V gene's germline CDR1 is SEHNR and CDR2 FQNEAQ (reference sequence).